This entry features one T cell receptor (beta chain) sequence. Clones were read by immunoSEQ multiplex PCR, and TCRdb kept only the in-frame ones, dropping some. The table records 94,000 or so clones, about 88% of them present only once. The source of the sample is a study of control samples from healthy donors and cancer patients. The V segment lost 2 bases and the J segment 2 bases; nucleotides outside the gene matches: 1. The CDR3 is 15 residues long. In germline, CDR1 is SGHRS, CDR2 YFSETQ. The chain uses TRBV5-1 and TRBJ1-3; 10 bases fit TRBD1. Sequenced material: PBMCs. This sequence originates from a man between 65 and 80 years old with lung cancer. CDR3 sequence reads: CASSLGQGAGNTIYF. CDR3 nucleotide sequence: TGCGCCAGCAGCTTAGGACAGGGGGCTGGAAACACCATATATTTT.